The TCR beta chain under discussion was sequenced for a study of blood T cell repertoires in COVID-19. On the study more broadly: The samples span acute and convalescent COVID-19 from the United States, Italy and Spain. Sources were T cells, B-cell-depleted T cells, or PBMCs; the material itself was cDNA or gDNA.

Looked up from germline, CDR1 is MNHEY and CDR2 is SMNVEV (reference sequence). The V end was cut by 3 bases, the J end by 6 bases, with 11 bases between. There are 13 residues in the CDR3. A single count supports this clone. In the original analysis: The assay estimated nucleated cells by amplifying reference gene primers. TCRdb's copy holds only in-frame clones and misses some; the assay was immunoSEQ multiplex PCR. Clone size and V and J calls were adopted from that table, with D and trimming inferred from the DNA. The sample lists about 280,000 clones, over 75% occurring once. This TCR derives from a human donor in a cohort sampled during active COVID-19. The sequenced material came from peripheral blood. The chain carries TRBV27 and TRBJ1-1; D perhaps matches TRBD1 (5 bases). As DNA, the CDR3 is TGTGCCAGCAGTTTGTCAGGGTATCCTGAAGCTTTCTTT. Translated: CASSLSGYPEAFF.